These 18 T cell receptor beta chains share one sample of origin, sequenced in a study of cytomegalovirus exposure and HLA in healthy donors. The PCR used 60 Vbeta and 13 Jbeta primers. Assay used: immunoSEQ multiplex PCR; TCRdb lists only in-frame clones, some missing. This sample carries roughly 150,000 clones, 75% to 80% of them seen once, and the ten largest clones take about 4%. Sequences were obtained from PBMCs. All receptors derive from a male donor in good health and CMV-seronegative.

The chain's CDR3 is CASSLLDNYGYTF. The DNA for the CDR3 is TGTGCCAGCAGCTTATTAGATAACTATGGCTACACCTTC. The chain couples TRBV7-2 to TRBJ1-2; D unclear. V lost 2 bases to trimming and J lost 1 base, with 5 bases between them. The CDR3 extends over 13 amino acids. Germline assignment: CDR1 SGHTA and CDR2 FQGNSA. Filled out from reference TRBV7-2 and TRBJ1-2, the complete variable domain reads GAGVSQSPSNKVTEKGKDVELRCDPISGHTALYWYRQSLGQGLEFLIYFQGNSAPDKSGLPSDRFSAERTGGSVSTLTIQRTQQEDSAVYLCASSLLDNYGYTFGSGTRLTVV.

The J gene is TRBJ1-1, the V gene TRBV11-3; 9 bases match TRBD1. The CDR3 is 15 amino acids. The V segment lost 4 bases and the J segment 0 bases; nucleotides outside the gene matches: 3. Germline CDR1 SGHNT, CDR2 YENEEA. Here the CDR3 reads CASSSGTGLNTEAFF. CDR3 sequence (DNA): TGTGCCAGCAGCTCCGGGACAGGGCTGAACACTGAAGCTTTCTTT.

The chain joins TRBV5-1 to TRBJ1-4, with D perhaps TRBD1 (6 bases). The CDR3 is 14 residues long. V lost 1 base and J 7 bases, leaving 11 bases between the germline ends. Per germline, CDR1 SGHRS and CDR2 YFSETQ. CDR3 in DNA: TGCGCCAGCAGCTTGACAGGGATGGGTGAAAAACTGTTTTTT. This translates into CASSLTGMGEKLFF.

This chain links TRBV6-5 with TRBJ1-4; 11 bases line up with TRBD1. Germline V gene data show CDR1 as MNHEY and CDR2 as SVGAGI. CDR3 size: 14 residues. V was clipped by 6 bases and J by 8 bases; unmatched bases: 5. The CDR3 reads CASSQDRGHEKLFF. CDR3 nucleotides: TGTGCCAGCAGCCAGGACAGGGGGCACGAAAAACTGTTTTTT.

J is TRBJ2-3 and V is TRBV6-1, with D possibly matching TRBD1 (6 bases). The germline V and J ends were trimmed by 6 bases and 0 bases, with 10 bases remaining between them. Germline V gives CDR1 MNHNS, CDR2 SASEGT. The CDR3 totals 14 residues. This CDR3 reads CASSSTGSTDTQYF. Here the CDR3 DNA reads TGTGCCAGCAGCTCGACAGGAAGCACAGATACGCAGTATTTT.

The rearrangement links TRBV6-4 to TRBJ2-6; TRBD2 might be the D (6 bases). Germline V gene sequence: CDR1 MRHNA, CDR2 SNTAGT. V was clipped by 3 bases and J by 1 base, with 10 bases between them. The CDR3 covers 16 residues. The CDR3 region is CASSDLSGSGANVLTF. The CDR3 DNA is TGTGCCAGCAGTGATTTAAGCGGGTCTGGGGCCAACGTCCTGACTTTC.

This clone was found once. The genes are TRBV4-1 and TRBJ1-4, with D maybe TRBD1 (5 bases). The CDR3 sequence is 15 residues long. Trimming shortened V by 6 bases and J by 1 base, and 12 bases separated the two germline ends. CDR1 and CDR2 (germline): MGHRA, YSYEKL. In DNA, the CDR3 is TGCGCCAGCAGGATCTCAGGGAAAACTAATGAAAAACTGTTTTTT. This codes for CASRISGKTNEKLFF.

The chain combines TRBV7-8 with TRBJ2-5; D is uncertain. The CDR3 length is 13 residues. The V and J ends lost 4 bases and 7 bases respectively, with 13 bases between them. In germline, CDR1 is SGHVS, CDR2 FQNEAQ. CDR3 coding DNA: TGTGCCAGCAGCTCGACCCCGCCAGGGACCCAGTACTTC. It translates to CASSSTPPGTQYF.

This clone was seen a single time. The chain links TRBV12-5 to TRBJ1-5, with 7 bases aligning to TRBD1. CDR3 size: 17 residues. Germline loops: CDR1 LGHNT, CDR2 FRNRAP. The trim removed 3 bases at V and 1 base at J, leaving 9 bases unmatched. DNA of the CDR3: TGTGCTAGTGGTTTCCCCGTGCAGGGGGTAAGCAATCAGCCCCAGCATTTT. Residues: CASGFPVQGVSNQPQHF. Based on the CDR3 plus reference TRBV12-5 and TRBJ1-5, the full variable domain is DARVTQTPRHKVTEMGQEVTMRCQPILGHNTVFWYRQTMMQGLELLAYFRNRAPLDDSGMPKDRFSAEMPDATLATLKIQPSEPRDSAVYFCASGFPVQGVSNQPQHFGDGTRLSIL.

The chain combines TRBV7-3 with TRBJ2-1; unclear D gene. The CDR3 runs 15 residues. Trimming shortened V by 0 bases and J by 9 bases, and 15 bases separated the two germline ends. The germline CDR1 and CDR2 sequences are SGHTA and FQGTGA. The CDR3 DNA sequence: TGTGCCAGCAGCTTAACGTCGGCTGGCCGAGGTGAGCAGTTCTTC. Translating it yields CASSLTSAGRGEQFF.

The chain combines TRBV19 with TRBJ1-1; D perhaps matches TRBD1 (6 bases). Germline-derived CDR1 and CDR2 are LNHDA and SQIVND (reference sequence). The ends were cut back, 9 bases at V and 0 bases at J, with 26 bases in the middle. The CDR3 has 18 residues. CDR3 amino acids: CASSPGQPSGRMNTEAFF. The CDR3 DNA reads TGTGCCAGCTCACCGGGACAACCATCGGGAAGGATGAACACTGAAGCTTTCTTT.

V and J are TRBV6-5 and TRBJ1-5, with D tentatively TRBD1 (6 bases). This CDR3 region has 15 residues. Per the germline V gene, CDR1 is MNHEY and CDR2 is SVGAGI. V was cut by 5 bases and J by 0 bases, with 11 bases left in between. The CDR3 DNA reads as TGTGCCAGCAGTCCTGGACAGCTTAGCAATCAGCCCCAGCATTTT. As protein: CASSPGQLSNQPQHF.

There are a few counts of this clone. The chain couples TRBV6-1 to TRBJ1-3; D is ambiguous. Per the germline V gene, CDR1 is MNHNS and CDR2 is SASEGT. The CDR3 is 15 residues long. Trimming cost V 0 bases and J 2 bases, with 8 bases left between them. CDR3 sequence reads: CASSEAPGAGNTIYF. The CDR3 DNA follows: TGTGCCAGCAGTGAAGCGCCAGGTGCTGGAAACACCATATATTTT.

The CDR3 sequence is CASSGPGRAEAFF. The CDR3 DNA is TGTGCCAGCAGTGGGCCAGGGAGGGCTGAAGCTTTCTTT. The chain uses TRBV25-1 and TRBJ1-1; TRBD1 might be the D (5 bases). Germline CDR1 and CDR2: MGHDK and SYGVNS. Between the trimmed V and J ends, which lost 4 bases and 6 bases, there was a span of 12 bases. The CDR3 runs to 13 residues.

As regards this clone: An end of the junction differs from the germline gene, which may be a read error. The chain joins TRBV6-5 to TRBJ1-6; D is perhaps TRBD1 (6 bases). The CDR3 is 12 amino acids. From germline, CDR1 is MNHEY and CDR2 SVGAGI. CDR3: CASSTGGLGLNF. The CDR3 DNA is TGTGCCAGCAGTACGGGGGGGCTTGGGCTCAACTTT.

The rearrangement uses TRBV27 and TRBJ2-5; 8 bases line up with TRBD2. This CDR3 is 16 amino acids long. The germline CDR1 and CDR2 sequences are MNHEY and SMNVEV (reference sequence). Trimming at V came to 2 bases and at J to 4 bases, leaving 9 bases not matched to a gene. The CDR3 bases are TGTGCCAGCAGTTTAAGGAGCGGGAGACGGGTAGAGACCCAGTACTTC. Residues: CASSLRSGRRVETQYF.

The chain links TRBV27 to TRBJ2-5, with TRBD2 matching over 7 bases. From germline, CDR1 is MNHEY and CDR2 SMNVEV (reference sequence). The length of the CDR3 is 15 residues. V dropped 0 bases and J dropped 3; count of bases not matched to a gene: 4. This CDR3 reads CASSLSAGVKETQYF. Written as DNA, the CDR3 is TGTGCCAGCAGTTTATCGGCGGGAGTAAAAGAGACCCAGTACTTC.

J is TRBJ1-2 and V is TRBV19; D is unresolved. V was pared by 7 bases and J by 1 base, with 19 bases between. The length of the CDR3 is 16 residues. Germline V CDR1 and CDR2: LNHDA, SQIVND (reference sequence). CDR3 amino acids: CASTTPRQRVNYGYTF. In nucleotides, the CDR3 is TGTGCCAGTACCACTCCCCGCCAGAGGGTTAACTATGGCTACACCTTC.